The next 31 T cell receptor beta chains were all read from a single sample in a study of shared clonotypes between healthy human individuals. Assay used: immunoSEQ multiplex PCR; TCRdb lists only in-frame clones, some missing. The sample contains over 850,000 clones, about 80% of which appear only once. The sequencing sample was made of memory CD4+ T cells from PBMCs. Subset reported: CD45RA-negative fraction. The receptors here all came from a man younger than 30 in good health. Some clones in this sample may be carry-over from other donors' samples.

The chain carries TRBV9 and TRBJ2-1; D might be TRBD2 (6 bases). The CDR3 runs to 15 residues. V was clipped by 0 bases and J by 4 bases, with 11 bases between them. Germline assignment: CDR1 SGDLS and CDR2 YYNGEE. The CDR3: CASSVDVAVYNEQFF. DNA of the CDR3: TGTGCCAGCAGCGTAGATGTAGCGGTTTACAATGAGCAGTTCTTC.

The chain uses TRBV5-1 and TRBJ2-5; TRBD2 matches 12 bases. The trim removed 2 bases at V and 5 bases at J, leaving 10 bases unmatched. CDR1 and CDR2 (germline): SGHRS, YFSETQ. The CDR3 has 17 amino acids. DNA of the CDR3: TGCGCCAGCAGCTTACTAGCGGGAGGCCCGCAGGGGGAGACCCAGTACTTC. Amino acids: CASSLLAGGPQGETQYF.

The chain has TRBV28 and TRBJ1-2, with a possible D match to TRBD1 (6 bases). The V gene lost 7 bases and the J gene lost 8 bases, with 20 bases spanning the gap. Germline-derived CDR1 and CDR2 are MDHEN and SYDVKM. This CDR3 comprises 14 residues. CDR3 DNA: TGTGCCAGCAACGTAGGGGGGACTCTCGGAGGCTACACCTTC. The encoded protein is CASNVGGTLGGYTF.

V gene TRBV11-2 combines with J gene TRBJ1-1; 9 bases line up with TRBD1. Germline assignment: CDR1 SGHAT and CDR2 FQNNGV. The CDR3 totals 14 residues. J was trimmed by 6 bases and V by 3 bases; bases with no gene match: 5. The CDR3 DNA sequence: TGTGCCAGCAGCTTCACAGGGGGCTCCCCTGAAGCTTTCTTT. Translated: CASSFTGGSPEAFF.

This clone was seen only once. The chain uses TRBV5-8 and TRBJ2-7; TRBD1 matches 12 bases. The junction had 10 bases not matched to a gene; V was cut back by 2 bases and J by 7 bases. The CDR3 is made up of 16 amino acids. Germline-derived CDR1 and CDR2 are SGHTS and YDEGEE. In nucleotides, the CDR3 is TGTGCCAGCAGCTTACATACCGGGACAGGGGGCAGGGAGCAGTACTTC. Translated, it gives CASSLHTGTGGREQYF.

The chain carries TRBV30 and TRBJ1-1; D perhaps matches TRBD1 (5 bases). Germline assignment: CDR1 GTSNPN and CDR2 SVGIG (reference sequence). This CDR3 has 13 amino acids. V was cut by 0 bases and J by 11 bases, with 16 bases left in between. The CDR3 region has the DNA TGTGCCTGGAGTGTGTACAGCCCAGGGTGGGCTTTCTTT. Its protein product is CAWSVYSPGWAFF.

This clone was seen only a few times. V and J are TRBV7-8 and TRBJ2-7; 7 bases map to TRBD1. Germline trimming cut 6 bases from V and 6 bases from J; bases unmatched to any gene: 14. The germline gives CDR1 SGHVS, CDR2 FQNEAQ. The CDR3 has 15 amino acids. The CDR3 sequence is CASRPGQASFTEQYF. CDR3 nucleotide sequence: TGTGCCAGCAGACCAGGACAGGCATCTTTTACCGAGCAGTACTTC.

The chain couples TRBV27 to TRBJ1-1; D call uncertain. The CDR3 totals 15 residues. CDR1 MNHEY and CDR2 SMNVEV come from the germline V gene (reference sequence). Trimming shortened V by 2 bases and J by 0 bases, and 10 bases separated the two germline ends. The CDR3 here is CASSLGRNMNTEAFF. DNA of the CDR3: TGTGCCAGCAGTTTAGGGCGGAATATGAACACTGAAGCTTTCTTT.

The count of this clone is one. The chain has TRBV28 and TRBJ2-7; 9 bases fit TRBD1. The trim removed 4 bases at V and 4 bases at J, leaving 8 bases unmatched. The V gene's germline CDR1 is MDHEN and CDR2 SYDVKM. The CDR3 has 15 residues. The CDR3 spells CASSSPGTGRYEQYF. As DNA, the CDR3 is TGTGCCAGCAGTTCTCCTGGGACAGGGAGATACGAGCAGTACTTC.

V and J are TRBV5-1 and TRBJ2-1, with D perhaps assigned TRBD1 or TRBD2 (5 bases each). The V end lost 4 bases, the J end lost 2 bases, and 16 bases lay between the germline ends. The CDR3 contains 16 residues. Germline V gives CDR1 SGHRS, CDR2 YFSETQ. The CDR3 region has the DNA TGCGCCAGCAGCCTTCAGGGTGCGGGCGCCTACAATGAGCAGTTCTTC. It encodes CASSLQGAGAYNEQFF. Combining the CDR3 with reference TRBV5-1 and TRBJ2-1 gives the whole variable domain KAGVTQTPRYLIKTRGQQVTLSCSPISGHRSVSWYQQTPGQGLQFLFEYFSETQRNKGNFPGRFSGRQFSNSRSEMNVSTLELGDSALYLCASSLQGAGAYNEQFFGPGTRLTVL.

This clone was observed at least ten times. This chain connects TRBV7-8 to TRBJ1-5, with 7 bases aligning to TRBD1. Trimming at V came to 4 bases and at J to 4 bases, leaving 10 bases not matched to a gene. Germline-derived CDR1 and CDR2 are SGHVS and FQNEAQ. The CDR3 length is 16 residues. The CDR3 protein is CASSSKEGQLNQPQHF. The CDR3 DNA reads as TGTGCCAGCAGCTCAAAAGAGGGACAGCTAAATCAGCCCCAGCATTTT.

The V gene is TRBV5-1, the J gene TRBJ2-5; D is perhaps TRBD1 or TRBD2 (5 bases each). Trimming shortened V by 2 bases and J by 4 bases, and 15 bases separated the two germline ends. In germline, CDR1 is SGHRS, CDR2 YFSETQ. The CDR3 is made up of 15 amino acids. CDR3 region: CASSFGTGDAETQYF. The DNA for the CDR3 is TGCGCCAGCAGCTTTGGGACCGGGGATGCAGAGACCCAGTACTTC.

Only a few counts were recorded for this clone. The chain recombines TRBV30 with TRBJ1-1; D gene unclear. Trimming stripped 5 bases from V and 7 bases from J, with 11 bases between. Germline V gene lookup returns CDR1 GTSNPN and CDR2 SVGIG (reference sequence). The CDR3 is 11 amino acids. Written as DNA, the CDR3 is TGTGCCTGGTGGACGGCTATTGAAGCTTTCTTT. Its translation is CAWWTAIEAFF.

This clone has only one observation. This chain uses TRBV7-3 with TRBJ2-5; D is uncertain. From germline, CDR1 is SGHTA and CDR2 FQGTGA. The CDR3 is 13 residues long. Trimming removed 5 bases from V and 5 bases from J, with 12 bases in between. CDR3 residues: CASSPSRVETQYF. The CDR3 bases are TGTGCCAGCAGCCCATCAAGGGTGGAGACCCAGTACTTC.

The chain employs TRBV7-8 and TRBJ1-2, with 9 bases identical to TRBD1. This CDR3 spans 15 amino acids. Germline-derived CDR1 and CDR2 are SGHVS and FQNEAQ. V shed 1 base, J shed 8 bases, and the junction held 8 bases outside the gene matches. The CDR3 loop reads CASSLGGQGVLGYTF. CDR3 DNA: TGTGCCAGCAGCTTAGGGGGACAGGGAGTGTTAGGCTACACCTTC.

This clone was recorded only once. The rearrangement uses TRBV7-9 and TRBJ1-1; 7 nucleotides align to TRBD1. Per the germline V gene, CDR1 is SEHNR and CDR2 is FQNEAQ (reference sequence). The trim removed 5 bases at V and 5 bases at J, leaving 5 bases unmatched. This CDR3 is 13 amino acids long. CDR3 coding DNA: TGTGCCAGCAGCGCACAGGGGAAGACTGAAGCTTTCTTT. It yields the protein CASSAQGKTEAFF. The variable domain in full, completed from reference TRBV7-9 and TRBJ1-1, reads DTGVSQNPRHKITKRGQNVTFRCDPISEHNRLYWYRQTLGQGPEFLTYFQNEAQLEKSRLLSDRFSAERPKGSFSTLEIQRTEQGDSAMYLCASSAQGKTEAFFGQGTRLTVV.

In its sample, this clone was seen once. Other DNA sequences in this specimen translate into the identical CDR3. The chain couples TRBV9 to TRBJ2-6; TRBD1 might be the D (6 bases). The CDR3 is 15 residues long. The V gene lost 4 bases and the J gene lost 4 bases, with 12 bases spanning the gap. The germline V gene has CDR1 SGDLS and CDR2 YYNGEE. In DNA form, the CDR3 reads TGTGCCAGCAGCCCACAGGGATCCGGGGCCAACGTCCTGACTTTC. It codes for CASSPQGSGANVLTF.

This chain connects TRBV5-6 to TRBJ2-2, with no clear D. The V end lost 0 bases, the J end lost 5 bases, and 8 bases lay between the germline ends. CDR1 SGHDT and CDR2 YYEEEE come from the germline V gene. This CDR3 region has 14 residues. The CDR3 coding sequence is TGTGCCAGCAGCTTGGTGGGCGGTACCGGGGAGCTGTTTTTT. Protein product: CASSLVGGTGELFF.

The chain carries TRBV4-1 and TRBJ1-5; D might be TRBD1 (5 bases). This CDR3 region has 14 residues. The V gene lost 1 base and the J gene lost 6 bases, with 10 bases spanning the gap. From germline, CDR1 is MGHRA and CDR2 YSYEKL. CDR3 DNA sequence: TGCGCCAGCAGCCAAGCGCGGGGGAGTCAGCCCCAGCATTTT. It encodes CASSQARGSQPQHF.

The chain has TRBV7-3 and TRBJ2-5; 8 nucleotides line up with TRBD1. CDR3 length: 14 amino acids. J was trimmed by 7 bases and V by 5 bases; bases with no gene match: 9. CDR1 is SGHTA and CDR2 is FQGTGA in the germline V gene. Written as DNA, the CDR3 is TGTGCCAGCAGCCCAGGGGGCCCCCGAGGGACCCAGTACTTC. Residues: CASSPGGPRGTQYF.

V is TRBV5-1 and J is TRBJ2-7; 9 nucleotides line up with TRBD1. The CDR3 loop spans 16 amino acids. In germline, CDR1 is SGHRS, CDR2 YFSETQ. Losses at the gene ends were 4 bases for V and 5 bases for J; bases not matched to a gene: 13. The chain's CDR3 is CASSQTAGQGSNEQYF. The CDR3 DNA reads TGCGCCAGCAGCCAAACCGCGGGACAGGGCTCGAACGAGCAGTACTTC.

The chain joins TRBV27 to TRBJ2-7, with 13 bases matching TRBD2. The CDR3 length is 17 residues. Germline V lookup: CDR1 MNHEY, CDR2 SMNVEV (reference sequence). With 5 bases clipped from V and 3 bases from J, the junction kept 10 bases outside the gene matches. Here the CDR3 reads CASSVITSGRADYEQYF. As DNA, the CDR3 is TGTGCCAGCAGTGTAATTACTAGCGGGAGGGCTGACTACGAGCAGTACTTC.

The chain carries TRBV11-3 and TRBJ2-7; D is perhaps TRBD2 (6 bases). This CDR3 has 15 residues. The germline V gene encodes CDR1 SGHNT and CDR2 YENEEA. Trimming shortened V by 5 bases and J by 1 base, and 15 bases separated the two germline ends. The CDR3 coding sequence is TGTGCCAGCAGCCCAGGCCGGGGGAGTTCCTACGAGCAGTACTTC. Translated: CASSPGRGSSYEQYF.

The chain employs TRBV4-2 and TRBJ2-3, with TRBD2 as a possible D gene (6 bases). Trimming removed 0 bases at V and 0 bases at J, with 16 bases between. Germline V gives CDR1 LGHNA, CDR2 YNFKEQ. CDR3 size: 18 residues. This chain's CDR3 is CASSQEGGRDPSTDTQYF. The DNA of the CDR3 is TGTGCCAGCAGCCAAGAGGGAGGCAGGGATCCTAGCACAGATACGCAGTATTTT.

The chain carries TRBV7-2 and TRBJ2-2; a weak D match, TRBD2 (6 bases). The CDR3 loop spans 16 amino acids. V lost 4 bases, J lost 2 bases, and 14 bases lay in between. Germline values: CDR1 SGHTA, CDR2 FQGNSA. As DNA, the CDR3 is TGTGCCAGCAGCTCCCCACGCGGGATAAACACCGGGGAGCTGTTTTTT. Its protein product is CASSSPRGINTGELFF.

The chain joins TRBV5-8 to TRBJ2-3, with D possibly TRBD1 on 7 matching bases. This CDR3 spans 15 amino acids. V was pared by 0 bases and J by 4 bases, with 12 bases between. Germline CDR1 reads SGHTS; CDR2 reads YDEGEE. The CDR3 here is CASSLGGDSPDTQYF. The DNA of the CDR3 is TGTGCCAGCAGCTTGGGGGGGGACAGTCCAGATACGCAGTATTTT.

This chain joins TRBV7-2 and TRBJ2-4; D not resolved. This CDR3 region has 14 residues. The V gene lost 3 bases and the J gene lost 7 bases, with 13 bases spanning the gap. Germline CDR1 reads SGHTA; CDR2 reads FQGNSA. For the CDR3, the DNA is TGTGCCAGCAGCTTGGCGGAGAGATGGAACATTCAGTACTTC. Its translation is CASSLAERWNIQYF.

The CDR3 protein is CASALQTTDTQYF. CDR3 nucleotides: TGTGCCAGCGCCCTACAGACAACAGATACGCAGTATTTT. The rearrangement links TRBV7-3 to TRBJ2-3; no firm D call. Germline V gene sequence: CDR1 SGHTA, CDR2 FQGTGA. CDR3 size: 13 residues. V dropped 8 bases and J dropped 3 bases, with 12 bases sitting between them.

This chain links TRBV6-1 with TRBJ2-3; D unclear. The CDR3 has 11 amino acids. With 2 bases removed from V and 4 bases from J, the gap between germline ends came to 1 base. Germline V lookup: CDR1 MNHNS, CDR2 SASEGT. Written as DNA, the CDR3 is TGTGCCAGCAGTGAACCAGATACGCAGTATTTT. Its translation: CASSEPDTQYF.

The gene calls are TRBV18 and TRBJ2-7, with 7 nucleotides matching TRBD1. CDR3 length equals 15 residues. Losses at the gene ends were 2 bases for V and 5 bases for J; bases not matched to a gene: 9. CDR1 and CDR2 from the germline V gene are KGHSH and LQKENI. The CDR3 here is CASSPVSTGDHEQYF. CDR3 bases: TGTGCCAGCTCACCAGTGTCTACAGGGGACCACGAGCAGTACTTC.

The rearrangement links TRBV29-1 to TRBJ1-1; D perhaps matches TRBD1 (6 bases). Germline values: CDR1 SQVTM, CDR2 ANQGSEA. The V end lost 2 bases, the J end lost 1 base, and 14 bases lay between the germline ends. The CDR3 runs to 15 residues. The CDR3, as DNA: TGCAGCGTTGAACTCCTCCCGGGACAGAACACTGAAGCTTTCTTT. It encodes CSVELLPGQNTEAFF.